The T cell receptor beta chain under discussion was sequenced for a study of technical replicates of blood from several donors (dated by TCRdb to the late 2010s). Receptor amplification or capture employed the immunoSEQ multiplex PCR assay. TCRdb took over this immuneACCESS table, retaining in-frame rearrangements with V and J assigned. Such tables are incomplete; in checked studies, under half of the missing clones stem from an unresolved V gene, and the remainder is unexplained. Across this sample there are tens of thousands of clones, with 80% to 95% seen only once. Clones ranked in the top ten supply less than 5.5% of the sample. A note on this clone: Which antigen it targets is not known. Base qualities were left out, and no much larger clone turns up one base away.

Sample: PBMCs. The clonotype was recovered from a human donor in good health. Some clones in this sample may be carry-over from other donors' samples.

The CDR3 reads as follows: CASSLVREGYEQYF. The sequence in DNA is TGTGCCAGCAGCTTAGTCCGGGAGGGGTACGAGCAGTACTTC. The chain couples TRBV7-2 to TRBJ2-7; 8 of the junction bases match TRBD2. Measured from the cysteine to the phenylalanine, the CDR3 is 14 residues long. Just CDR3 DNA is preserved here, 42 bases in frame from base 1. CDR1 and CDR2, looked up from the germline V gene, are SGHTA and FQGNSA. After removal of 1 base from V and 4 bases from J, the junction retains 3 bases not matched to a gene.